The present T cell receptor (beta chain) was sequenced within a study of neurological immune-mediated disorders. The sample's time point: technical triplicate 3. This clonotype was seen many times. This CDR3 has 13 amino acids. The V end was cut by 4 bases, the J end by 14 bases, with 15 bases between. Germline CDR1 and CDR2: MNHEY and SMNVEV (reference sequence). MiXCR was run by TCRdb on the 5' RACE reads, yielding one entry per CDR3 protein. In the table there are more than 25,000 distinct CDR3 sequences, approximately 16% of which are singletons. This sequence originates from a female donor with HTLV-1-associated myelopathy (HAM/TSP). The sequenced sample was CD4+ T cells from blood. The chain is built from TRBV27 and TRBJ2-6; D may match TRBD1 or TRBD2 (7 bases each). CDR3 protein: CASSSGGGLILTF. In nucleotides, the CDR3 is TGTGCCAGCAGTTCAGGGGGGGGCCTTATCCTGACTTTC.